The 18 T cell receptor beta chains below all came from one sample that was sequenced in a study of blood T cell repertoires in COVID-19. Repertoires were generated with immunoSEQ multiplex PCR, while TCRdb's copy carries only in-frame clones and drops some. The table records tens of thousands of clones, 87% of them present only once. Sequencing input: peripheral blood. All receptors derive from a middle-aged man with COVID-19, enrolled during active disease.

The chain has TRBV5-4 and TRBJ2-7, with 14 bases lining up with TRBD2. CDR1 and CDR2 (germline): SGHNT, YYREEE (reference sequence). J was trimmed by 7 bases and V by 3 bases; bases with no gene match: 3. The CDR3 is made up of 14 amino acids. This CDR3 is CASSWGLAGEEQYF. DNA for the CDR3: TGTGCCAGCAGCTGGGGACTAGCGGGAGAGGAGCAGTACTTC.

The CDR3 region has the DNA TGTGCCAGCAGCGTAGAGTGGCGGGGGGGTTCGTCCGAGCAGTACTTC. This gives the protein CASSVEWRGGSSEQYF. The chain has TRBV9 and TRBJ2-7; 9 bases map to TRBD2. Trimming cost V 0 bases and J 6 bases; bases outside gene matches: 10. Germline-derived CDR1 and CDR2 are SGDLS and YYNGEE. This CDR3 is 16 amino acids long.

The chain uses TRBV19 and TRBJ2-2, with a tentative D call TRBD1 (5 bases). Trimming removed 3 bases at V and 4 bases at J, with 15 bases between. There are 16 residues in the CDR3. Germline V gene sequence: CDR1 LNHDA, CDR2 SQIVND (reference sequence). CDR3 nucleotide sequence: TGTGCCAGTAGTATCCCCAGGGTAACTGGCACCGGGGAGCTGTTTTTT. It encodes CASSIPRVTGTGELFF.

V gene TRBV9 combines with J gene TRBJ2-1; TRBD1 matches 7 bases. Per the germline V gene, CDR1 is SGDLS and CDR2 is YYNGEE. V lost 5 bases to trimming and J lost 5 bases; unmatched junction nucleotides: 10. The CDR3 runs 15 residues. For the CDR3, the DNA is TGTGCCAGCAGTCAATCCGGGACAGCAAACAATGAGCAGTTCTTC. It codes for CASSQSGTANNEQFF. The full variable domain, with the rest looked up from reference TRBV9 and TRBJ2-1, is DSGVTQTPKHLITATGQRVTLRCSPRSGDLSVYWYQQSLDQGLQFLIQYYNGEERAKGNILERFSAQQFPDLHSELNLSSLELGDSALYFCASSQSGTANNEQFFGPGTRLTVL.

The chain links TRBV5-1 to TRBJ1-1; 7 bases line up with TRBD1. The CDR3 covers 13 residues. The V and J ends lost 6 bases and 1 base, in that order; junction bases with no gene match: 3. Germline CDR1 SGHRS, CDR2 YFSETQ. CDR3 loop: CASTQGGNTEAFF. The CDR3 nucleotides read TGCGCCAGCACTCAGGGGGGGAACACTGAAGCTTTCTTT.

This clone is a singleton in its sample. The gene calls are TRBV24-1 and TRBJ2-1; 15 positions match TRBD2. J was trimmed by 15 bases and V by 3 bases; bases with no gene match: 14. The CDR3 loop spans 17 amino acids. Germline V lookup: CDR1 KGHDR, CDR2 SFDVKD. In DNA, the CDR3 is TGTGCCACCAGTGATGCTGCTGGACTAGCGGGAGGGCCCCCCCTGTTCTTC. Translating gives CATSDAAGLAGGPPLFF.

A single count supports this clone. The V gene is TRBV19, the J gene TRBJ2-7, with a weak D call TRBD2 (5 bases). Germline assignment: CDR1 LNHDA and CDR2 SQIVND (reference sequence). V dropped 3 bases and J dropped 2 bases, with 11 bases sitting between them. This CDR3 is built from 14 residues. In DNA, the CDR3 is TGTGCCAGTAGTATTTTTTCCGGGACCTACGAGCAGTACTTC. Amino acid sequence: CASSIFSGTYEQYF.

The chain links TRBV5-1 to TRBJ2-5, with D possibly TRBD2 on 5 matching bases. V was clipped by 4 bases and J by 1 base, with 14 bases between them. The CDR3 is made up of 15 amino acids. Germline assignment: CDR1 SGHRS and CDR2 YFSETQ. This CDR3 reads CASSRALSGQETQYF. DNA of the CDR3: TGCGCCAGCAGCCGGGCCTTGAGCGGCCAAGAGACCCAGTACTTC.

This chain links TRBV11-2 with TRBJ1-2, with D possibly matching TRBD1 (6 bases). Germline V gene sequence: CDR1 SGHAT, CDR2 FQNNGV. CDR3 size: 16 residues. With 2 bases removed from V and 0 bases from J, the gap between germline ends came to 13 bases. The CDR3 DNA reads TGTGCCAGCAGCTTAACGAGGGGGATTACTAACTATGGCTACACCTTC. Its protein product is CASSLTRGITNYGYTF. Full variable domain (outside the CDR3, taken from reference TRBV11-2 and TRBJ1-2): EAGVAQSPRYKIIEKRQSVAFWCNPISGHATLYWYQQILGQGPKLLIQFQNNGVVDDSQLPKDRFSAERLKGVDSTLKIQPAKLEDSAVYLCASSLTRGITNYGYTFGSGTRLTVV.

This sequence joins TRBV25-1 and TRBJ2-3; 7 positions agree with TRBD1. V lost 5 bases and J lost 2; bases outside the gene matches: 10. The CDR3 has 16 amino acids. Germline V gives CDR1 MGHDK, CDR2 SYGVNS. The CDR3 protein is CASSPKLGGLTDTQYF. The CDR3 nucleotides read TGTGCCAGCAGTCCTAAACTAGGGGGCCTCACAGATACGCAGTATTTT.

The CDR3 coding sequence is TGTGCCAGCAGTTTATCTTCCGGCCAGGGAGGTTCACCCCTCCACTTT. This translates into CASSLSSGQGGSPLHF. The V gene is TRBV28, the J gene TRBJ1-6; maybe TRBD1 (5 bases). V dropped 1 base and J dropped 9 bases, with 16 bases sitting between them. CDR3 length equals 16 residues. Germline assignment: CDR1 MDHEN and CDR2 SYDVKM.

The chain carries TRBV5-1 and TRBJ2-7; 11 nucleotides line up with TRBD1. The CDR3 covers 15 residues. V was pared by 6 bases and J by 5 bases, with 10 bases of the junction left unmatched. Germline assignment: CDR1 SGHRS and CDR2 YFSETQ. The chain's CDR3 is CASKKGQGASDEQYF. CDR3 bases: TGCGCCAGCAAAAAAGGACAGGGGGCGTCCGACGAGCAGTACTTC.

The rearrangement joins TRBV3-1 (or the pseudogene TRBV3-2) to TRBJ1-5; possible D gene TRBD1, 5 bases. CDR1 and CDR2 from the germline V gene are LGHDT and YNNKEL (reference sequence). V was clipped by 0 bases and J by 7 bases, with 13 bases between them. The CDR3 totals 15 residues. The CDR3 DNA follows: TGTGCCAGCAGCCAAGATGCAGGGTTCGGCCAGCCCCAGCATTTT. This gives the protein CASSQDAGFGQPQHF.

This chain links TRBV27 with TRBJ2-7; 15 positions match TRBD2. Germline trimming cut 6 bases from V and 6 bases from J; bases unmatched to any gene: 12. The CDR3 consists of 17 residues. The germline V gene has CDR1 MNHEY and CDR2 SMNVEV (reference sequence). The CDR3 DNA sequence: TGTGCCAGCAGGGGACTAGCGGGGGGCCCCGCCTTAAGCGAGCAGTACTTC. Translated, it gives CASRGLAGGPALSEQYF.

This chain joins TRBV2 and TRBJ2-3; D unresolved. The CDR3 covers 14 residues. Germline assignment: CDR1 SNHLY and CDR2 FYNNEI. V gave up 3 bases and J gave up 1 base, with 8 bases separating them. CDR3: CASSDRGGTDTQYF. CDR3 DNA sequence: TGTGCCAGCAGTGATCGAGGCGGCACAGATACGCAGTATTTT.

The rearrangement uses TRBV2 and TRBJ2-7; 11 bases match TRBD2. This CDR3 is built from 15 residues. V dropped 6 bases and J dropped 0; count of bases not matched to a gene: 4. Looked up from germline, CDR1 is SNHLY and CDR2 is FYNNEI. CDR3 nucleotides: TGTGCCAGCAGGCCGGGACTAGCGGTCTCCTACGAGCAGTACTTC. Its translation: CASRPGLAVSYEQYF.

This clone was found once. The J gene is TRBJ1-4, the V gene TRBV6-1, with a tentative D call TRBD1 (5 bases). This CDR3 is 17 amino acids long. The germline gives CDR1 MNHNS, CDR2 SASEGT. V gave up 0 bases and J gave up 5 bases, with 16 bases separating them. Here the CDR3 reads CASSEATGYARNEKLFF. As DNA, the CDR3 is TGTGCCAGCAGTGAAGCTACAGGCTACGCTCGGAATGAAAAACTGTTTTTT.

The J gene is TRBJ1-1, the V gene TRBV9; 8 nucleotides match TRBD1. The CDR3 is made up of 14 amino acids. Germline lookup yields CDR1 SGDLS and CDR2 YYNGEE. V lost 4 bases to trimming and J lost 2 bases; unmatched junction nucleotides: 4. DNA of the CDR3: TGTGCCAGCAGCCTTGACAGGGGAAACACTGAAGCTTTCTTT. This codes for CASSLDRGNTEAFF.